What follows are 17 T cell receptor beta chains derived from one specimen sequenced in a study of T-cell reconstitution after alpha-beta-depleted transplantation in children. Preparing the TCRbeta library involved the use of unique molecular identifiers. MiXCR, run by TCRdb on the PCR reads, gives a single entry per CDR3 protein. This table has approximately 210,000 distinct CDR3 sequences, under 20% appearing once. This material consisted of PBMCs, mostly from graft donor cells, taken 360 days after TCRalphabeta/CD19-depleted stem cell transplant. The receptor source for this set is a male patient between 2 and 10 years old who had a stem cell transplant for acute lymphoblastic leukemia, so the T cells may come from the graft donor.

This clonotype appeared a few times. The rearrangement joins TRBV12-3 or TRBV12-4 to TRBJ2-3; 12 bases fit TRBD2. With 2 bases clipped from V and 4 bases from J, the junction kept 1 base outside the gene matches. The CDR3 spans 15 residues. CDR3 bases: TGTGCCAGCAGTTTATCTAGCGGGGGGGCAGATACGCAGTATTTT. This gives the protein CASSLSSGGADTQYF.

This clonotype was detected only a few times. The gene calls are TRBV9 and TRBJ2-1; D may be TRBD1 (6 bases). The CDR3 covers 16 residues. Germline V lookup: CDR1 SGDLS, CDR2 YYNGEE. V dropped 0 bases and J dropped 2 bases, with 12 bases sitting between them. In nucleotides, the CDR3 is TGTGCCAGCAGCGTAGCTACGAGACAGGCCTACAATGAGCAGTTCTTC. This sequence encodes CASSVATRQAYNEQFF.

The chain combines TRBV20-1 with TRBJ1-4; TRBD1 aligns across 8 bases. The germline V gene encodes CDR1 DFQATT and CDR2 SNEGSKA (reference sequence). CDR3 length equals 15 residues. The ends lost 3 bases at V and 1 base at J; junction bases unmatched: 4. The CDR3 loop reads CSASPGGITNEKLFF. CDR3 nucleotide sequence: TGCAGTGCTAGCCCAGGGGGCATAACTAATGAAAAACTGTTTTTT.

The J gene is TRBJ1-4, the V gene TRBV5-4; D might be TRBD1 (5 bases). CDR3 size: 14 residues. V lost 4 bases and J lost 5, with 12 bases in between. Germline V lookup: CDR1 SGHNT, CDR2 YYREEE (reference sequence). In DNA form, the CDR3 reads TGTGCCAGCAGCCGGGACGGAGGAAATGAAAAACTGTTTTTT. It is translated as CASSRDGGNEKLFF.

This clonotype was recorded a few times. The genes are TRBV14 and TRBJ2-3, with D tentatively TRBD1 (6 bases). The germline CDR1 and CDR2 sequences are SGHDN and FVKESK. CDR3 length: 15 amino acids. V was shortened by 4 bases and J by 2 bases, with 13 bases between the two germline ends. Here the CDR3 DNA reads TGTGCCAGCAGCCCGACAGGAAGAAACACAGATACGCAGTATTTT. It encodes CASSPTGRNTDTQYF.

The V call is TRBV10-3, the J call TRBJ1-4, with D tentatively TRBD1 (6 bases). Germline-derived CDR1 and CDR2 are ENHRY and SYGVKD. CDR3 length: 14 amino acids. V lost 6 bases and J 8 bases, leaving 16 bases between the germline ends. In nucleotides, the CDR3 is TGTGCCATCAGGAAACAGGGTATGGGCGAAAAACTGTTTTTT. Its translation is CAIRKQGMGEKLFF.

V usage is TRBV5-1 and J usage is TRBJ2-5; 8 nucleotides line up with TRBD1. CDR1 and CDR2 from the germline V gene are SGHRS and YFSETQ. The trim removed 4 bases at V and 2 bases at J, leaving 13 bases unmatched. CDR3 size: 17 residues. The CDR3: CASSHTGAGGPQETQYF. Here the CDR3 DNA reads TGCGCCAGCAGCCATACGGGGGCAGGGGGCCCACAAGAGACCCAGTACTTC.

In its sample, this clonotype was seen a few times. The chain links TRBV28 to TRBJ1-5, with D possibly TRBD1 on 6 matching bases. CDR1 and CDR2 (germline): MDHEN, SYDVKM. The V end was cut by 6 bases, the J end by 6 bases, with 12 bases between. The CDR3 sequence is 13 residues long. The CDR3 DNA follows: TGTGCCAGCAGAAAGGGGGTTAGTCAGCCCCAGCATTTT. As protein: CASRKGVSQPQHF.

CDR3 nucleotides: TGTGCCACCAGCAGAGAAAGGGGGGCCAGTGAGCAGTTCTTC. Translated, it gives CATSRERGASEQFF. This chain uses TRBV15 with TRBJ2-1; D may correspond to TRBD1 or TRBD2 (6 bases each). V lost 0 bases, J lost 9 bases, and 12 bases lay in between. The CDR3 is 14 amino acids. The germline V gene has CDR1 LNHNV and CDR2 YYDKDF (reference sequence).

This clonotype turned up a few times. This chain uses TRBV6-5 with TRBJ1-2; D is unresolved. The CDR3 extends over 14 amino acids. Trimming left V 0 bases short and J 7 bases short, with 12 bases between. The germline V gene has CDR1 MNHEY and CDR2 SVGAGI. CDR3 residues: CASSYSQVVGGYTF. CDR3 DNA sequence: TGTGCCAGCAGTTACTCCCAGGTCGTCGGTGGCTACACCTTC.

The chain couples TRBV10-3 to TRBJ2-3; no firm D call. The CDR3 sequence is 12 residues long. With 7 bases removed from V and 0 bases from J, the gap between germline ends came to 5 bases. The V gene's germline CDR1 is ENHRY and CDR2 SYGVKD. CDR3 protein: CAIMSSTDTQYF. DNA of the CDR3: TGTGCCATCATGAGCAGCACAGATACGCAGTATTTT.

This clonotype has more than one count but fewer than ten. The chain carries TRBV20-1 and TRBJ2-5; TRBD2 might be the D (6 bases). Trimming cost V 0 bases and J 5 bases, with 10 bases left between them. CDR3 length: 13 residues. Germline CDR1 DFQATT, CDR2 SNEGSKA (reference sequence). CDR3 nucleotides: TGCAGTGCTAGAGAGCGGGGATACGAGACCCAGTACTTC. Amino acids: CSARERGYETQYF.

The rearrangement links TRBV28 to TRBJ1-2; possibly TRBD1 for D (5 bases). Trimming took 0 bases from V and 6 from J, leaving 8 bases between them. The germline gives CDR1 MDHEN, CDR2 SYDVKM. The CDR3 is 13 residues long. The CDR3 sequence: CASSLWQGHGYTF. CDR3 nucleotide sequence: TGTGCCAGCAGTTTATGGCAGGGTCATGGCTACACCTTC.

This clonotype was detected ten times or more. The CDR3 reads CASSRDSLSNQPQHF. CDR3 DNA sequence: TGTGCCAGCAGCCGGGACAGCCTAAGCAATCAGCCCCAGCATTTT. The chain has TRBV11-2 and TRBJ1-5; 7 nucleotides agree with TRBD1. Trimming cost V 5 bases and J 1 base; bases outside gene matches: 5. This CDR3 spans 15 amino acids. Germline V gene sequence: CDR1 SGHAT, CDR2 FQNNGV.

This clonotype was detected only a few times. J is TRBJ2-2 and V is TRBV15; the D gene is possibly TRBD2 (5 bases). This CDR3 has 13 residues. Trimming pared 8 bases from V and 1 base from J, leaving 8 bases between. The germline V gene has CDR1 LNHNV and CDR2 YYDKDF (reference sequence). CDR3 residues: CATHAGNTGELFF. The CDR3 nucleotides are TGTGCCACCCACGCGGGGAACACCGGGGAGCTGTTTTTT.

CDR3 DNA sequence: TGCGCCAGCAGCCCGATCGGGGATTACAATGAGCAGTTCTTC. It specifies CASSPIGDYNEQFF. V is TRBV5-1 and J is TRBJ2-1; D is perhaps TRBD2 (5 bases). Trimming shortened V by 4 bases and J by 4 bases, and 12 bases separated the two germline ends. The CDR3 loop spans 14 amino acids. Germline V gives CDR1 SGHRS, CDR2 YFSETQ.

J is TRBJ1-6 and V is TRBV20-1, with TRBD1 as a possible D gene (5 bases). CDR3 size: 14 residues. The V gene's germline CDR1 is DFQATT and CDR2 SNEGSKA (reference sequence). The V and J ends lost 6 bases and 8 bases respectively, with 17 bases between them. Written as DNA, the CDR3 is TGCAGTGCCACCGACAGCCGTAGGCATTCACCCCTCCACTTT. This gives the protein CSATDSRRHSPLHF.